What follows are 32 T cell receptor beta chains derived from one specimen sequenced in a study of a mutant IDH1 vaccine in newly diagnosed glioma. Described time point: week 47, end of study. Topical imiquimod was applied with each vaccine dose, which held 300 ug of mutant IDH1 20-mer peptide. What these receptors recognize is not known. Sequenced by immunoSEQ multiplex PCR; TCRdb stores in-frame clones only, minus some. Of 30,000 or so clones listed, roughly 90% were seen once; the top ten hold 2% to 2.5%. Here the sequenced sample was PBMCs, taken from a glioma patient whose treatment included an IDH1 peptide vaccine. The receptors here all came from a man aged 40-55 years with glioma.

This sequence joins TRBV6-5 and TRBJ1-4; no firm D call. The germline V gene has CDR1 MNHEY and CDR2 SVGAGI. This CDR3 is 14 amino acids long. Trimming left V 4 bases short and J 2 bases short, with 8 bases between. In nucleotides, the CDR3 is TGTGCCAGCAGTTCATCCGGGACTAATGAAAAACTGTTTTTT. This codes for CASSSSGTNEKLFF.

This chain links TRBV5-1 with TRBJ2-3; TRBD2 agrees at 15 bases. CDR3 length equals 20 residues. CDR1 SGHRS and CDR2 YFSETQ come from the germline V gene. Trimming took 3 bases from V and 2 from J; bases not matched to a gene: 13. This CDR3 is CASSSRTSGGGGSFTDTQYF. The CDR3 nucleotides read TGCGCCAGCAGCTCCCGGACTAGCGGGGGGGGTGGTAGTTTCACAGATACGCAGTATTTT. Looking up the rest from reference TRBV5-1 and TRBJ2-3 gives the full variable domain: KAGVTQTPRYLIKTRGQQVTLSCSPISGHRSVSWYQQTPGQGLQFLFEYFSETQRNKGNFPGRFSGRQFSNSRSEMNVSTLELGDSALYLCASSSRTSGGGGSFTDTQYFGPGTRLTVL.

The V and J genes are TRBV7-8 and TRBJ2-2; D remains unclear. V shed 0 bases and J shed 0 bases, with 5 bases lying between them. The germline gives CDR1 SGHVS, CDR2 FQNEAQ. The CDR3 is made up of 15 amino acids. In DNA, the CDR3 is TGTGCCAGCAGCTTAGCGTCGGCGAACACCGGGGAGCTGTTTTTT. This sequence encodes CASSLASANTGELFF.

This clone was counted a few times. The chain has TRBV18 and TRBJ1-1; 8 bases map to TRBD1. Per germline, CDR1 KGHSH and CDR2 LQKENI. V lost 2 bases to trimming and J lost 0 bases; unmatched junction nucleotides: 5. The length of the CDR3 is 16 residues. The CDR3, as DNA: TGTGCCAGCTCACCAGGGACAGGTTCCATGAACACTGAAGCTTTCTTT. This translates into CASSPGTGSMNTEAFF. Drawing the rest from reference TRBV18 and TRBJ1-1, the complete variable domain is NAGVMQNPRHLVRRRGQEARLRCSPMKGHSHVYWYRQLPEEGLKFMVYLQKENIIDESGMPKERFSAEFPKEGPSILRIQQVVRGDSAAYFCASSPGTGSMNTEAFFGQGTRLTVV.

The chain carries TRBV9 and TRBJ1-4; TRBD1 might be the D (5 bases). V dropped 4 bases and J dropped 8 bases, with 21 bases sitting between them. The CDR3 consists of 16 residues. The germline V gene encodes CDR1 SGDLS and CDR2 YYNGEE. The CDR3 bases are TGTGCCAGCAGCCCCCTCGGCGGGGGGTCCGGGGAAAAACTGTTTTTT. This gives the protein CASSPLGGGSGEKLFF.

This rearrangement joins TRBV28 to TRBJ1-5; 7 bases line up with TRBD1. Looked up from germline, CDR1 is MDHEN and CDR2 is SYDVKM. The CDR3 is 16 residues long. Trimming took 1 base from V and 5 from J; bases not matched to a gene: 8. CDR3 nucleotides: TGTGCCAGCAGTTTATATCGGACAGGCCCCGATCAGCCCCAGCATTTT. Translating gives CASSLYRTGPDQPQHF.

The chain recombines TRBV28 with TRBJ2-5, with 7 positions matching TRBD1. The DNA end is a closer match to TRBJ2-7, so the J assignment may be wrong. Germline V gives CDR1 MDHEN, CDR2 SYDVKM. The CDR3 consists of 16 residues. The CDR3 region is CASRDIGGEGNNEQYF. In DNA form, the CDR3 reads TGTGCCAGCAGAGACATAGGGGGCGAAGGTAACAACGAGCAGTACTTC.

The chain links TRBV7-2 to TRBJ2-1; D unresolved. The CDR3 is 10 amino acids. Between the trimmed V and J ends, which lost 1 base and 16 bases, there was a span of 8 bases. CDR1 and CDR2 from the germline V gene are SGHTA and FQGNSA. The CDR3 nucleotides read TGTGCCAGCAGCTTAGTCCTCCAATTCTTC. This sequence encodes CASSLVLQFF. The complete variable domain, with remaining parts taken from reference TRBV7-2 and TRBJ2-1, reads GAGVSQSPSNKVTEKGKDVELRCDPISGHTALYWYRQSLGQGLEFLIYFQGNSAPDKSGLPSDRFSAERTGGSVSTLTIQRTQQEDSAVYLCASSLVLQFFGPGTRLTVL.

The gene calls are TRBV12-5 and TRBJ1-1; perhaps TRBD1 as D (5 bases). Germline V gene sequence: CDR1 LGHNT, CDR2 FRNRAP. This CDR3 is 15 amino acids long. V lost 0 bases and J 5 bases, leaving 13 bases between the germline ends. CDR3: CASGLVQDRGTEAFF. CDR3 in DNA: TGTGCTAGTGGTTTGGTACAGGATCGGGGTACTGAAGCTTTCTTT.

The V gene is TRBV10-2, the J gene TRBJ1-1; D is perhaps TRBD1 (6 bases). With 5 bases removed from V and 1 base from J, the gap between germline ends came to 8 bases. Germline V gives CDR1 WSHSY, CDR2 SAAADI. This CDR3 region has 13 residues. CDR3 DNA sequence: TGCGCCAGCAGTTCAGGGGAGAACACTGAAGCTTTCTTT. It codes for CASSSGENTEAFF.

The V and J genes are TRBV10-3 and TRBJ2-7; D remains ambiguous. Germline CDR1 reads ENHRY; CDR2 reads SYGVKD. This CDR3 contains 12 residues. The V end lost 2 bases, the J end lost 3 bases, and 5 bases lay between the germline ends. Written as DNA, the CDR3 is TGTGCCATCAGTGAGAATGGCTACGAGCAGTACTTC. Its protein product is CAISENGYEQYF.

The chain joins TRBV1 to TRBJ1-1. TRBV1 represents a pseudogene. The CDR3 totals 14 residues. CDR3 loop: CQRRAVIRNTEAFF. Written as DNA, the CDR3 is TGCCAAAGGAGGGCCGTGATAAGGAACACTGAAGCTTTCTTT.

V usage is TRBV6-6 and J usage is TRBJ1-5, with D possibly being TRBD1 (6 bases). Germline CDR1 reads MNHNY; CDR2 reads SVGAGI (reference sequence). CDR3 length: 11 residues. With 5 bases removed from V and 10 bases from J, the gap between germline ends came to 9 bases. The CDR3 region is CASSKQGPQHF. The CDR3 DNA is TGTGCCAGCAGTAAACAGGGCCCCCAGCATTTT.

This rearrangement joins TRBV5-6 to TRBJ1-1, with D perhaps matching TRBD1 (5 bases). The germline gives CDR1 SGHDT, CDR2 YYEEEE. V lost 3 bases and J lost 4, with 16 bases in between. CDR3 length: 15 residues. The CDR3 protein is CASSWRGRGGTEAFF. The CDR3 bases are TGTGCCAGCAGCTGGAGAGGGCGCGGGGGCACTGAAGCTTTCTTT.

The V gene is TRBV5-1, the J gene TRBJ1-4, with D possibly TRBD1 on 5 matching bases. The CDR3 sequence is 14 residues long. The V end was cut by 7 bases, the J end by 1 base, with 11 bases between. The germline gives CDR1 SGHRS, CDR2 YFSETQ. The DNA of the CDR3 is TGCGCCAGCCGGCCTGGGGGAACTAATGAAAAACTGTTTTTT. Translation: CASRPGGTNEKLFF.

The V and J genes are TRBV4-2 and TRBJ2-2, with a weak D call TRBD2 (6 bases). The V and J ends lost 6 bases and 4 bases respectively, with 21 bases between them. The CDR3 has 17 amino acids. Germline assignment: CDR1 LGHNA and CDR2 YNFKEQ. Written as DNA, the CDR3 is TGTGCCAGCAGGGGACGCGGGACCCTAAGAAGCACCGGGGAGCTGTTTTTT. Residues: CASRGRGTLRSTGELFF.

V usage is TRBV5-1 and J usage is TRBJ2-7, with 7 bases identical to TRBD2. V shed 5 bases, J shed 5 bases, and the junction held 10 bases outside the gene matches. The CDR3 extends over 14 amino acids. CDR1 is SGHRS and CDR2 is YFSETQ in the germline V gene. CDR3 sequence (DNA): TGCGCCAGCAGTCGGGGGAGGGAGCTCGACGAGCAGTACTTC. It translates to CASSRGRELDEQYF.

The rearrangement uses TRBV6-6 and TRBJ2-1, with D unclear. The CDR3 has 16 amino acids. Germline assignment: CDR1 MNHNY and CDR2 SVGAGI (reference sequence). Between the trimmed V and J ends, which lost 2 bases and 6 bases, there was a span of 17 bases. CDR3 amino acids: CASSYVQSGPTNEQFF. As DNA, the CDR3 is TGTGCCAGCAGTTACGTCCAGTCAGGACCCACCAATGAGCAGTTCTTC.

This sequence joins TRBV7-2 and TRBJ1-3; 9 bases align to TRBD1. With V trimmed by 1 base and J by 4 bases, 5 bases remained unmatched. CDR3 size: 16 residues. Germline assignment: CDR1 SGHTA and CDR2 FQGNSA. The CDR3 coding sequence is TGTGCCAGCAGCTTAGTAGGGACAGGGAGAGGAAACACCATATATTTT. This encodes CASSLVGTGRGNTIYF.

The chain couples TRBV10-3 to TRBJ2-2; D is uncertain. This CDR3 contains 13 residues. Germline CDR1 and CDR2: ENHRY and SYGVKD. The V end lost 8 bases, the J end lost 0 bases, and 7 bases lay between the germline ends. The CDR3 loop is CAIQTPNTGELFF. In nucleotides, the CDR3 is TGTGCCATCCAGACACCGAACACCGGGGAGCTGTTTTTT.

V and J are TRBV6-1 and TRBJ2-6; D is perhaps TRBD1 (6 bases). The CDR3 totals 14 residues. The germline CDR1 and CDR2 sequences are MNHNS and SASEGT. The germline V and J ends were trimmed by 4 bases and 4 bases, with 8 bases remaining between them. In DNA, the CDR3 is TGTGCCAGCAGTGTACAGGGAGGGGCCAACGTCCTGACTTTC. Translating it yields CASSVQGGANVLTF.

The chain joins TRBV18 to TRBJ1-1; maybe TRBD1 (6 bases). The CDR3 has 14 amino acids. Per the germline V gene, CDR1 is KGHSH and CDR2 is LQKENI. V lost 2 bases to trimming and J lost 1 base, with 8 bases between them. The CDR3 reads CASSPTRGNTEAFF. The CDR3 bases are TGTGCCAGCTCACCAACCAGGGGGAACACTGAAGCTTTCTTT.

The CDR3 loop reads CASTRGDRAEKLFF. The CDR3 nucleotides read TGTGCCAGCACCAGGGGGGACAGAGCCGAAAAACTGTTTTTT. The rearrangement uses TRBV6-1 and TRBJ1-4; TRBD1 matches at 7 bases. J gave up 8 bases and V 7 bases, and 10 bases lay outside the gene matches. Per the germline V gene, CDR1 is MNHNS and CDR2 is SASEGT. CDR3 length: 14 residues.

The chain recombines TRBV15 with TRBJ1-1; 7 bases map to TRBD1. This CDR3 has 13 amino acids. Per the germline V gene, CDR1 is LNHNV and CDR2 is YYDKDF (reference sequence). Trimming removed 3 bases from V and 4 bases from J; junction bases left unmatched: 2. The CDR3 sequence: CATSSHRGTEAFF. Written as DNA, the CDR3 is TGTGCCACCAGCAGCCACAGGGGCACTGAAGCTTTCTTT.

The chain couples TRBV5-1 to TRBJ1-3; perhaps TRBD1 as D (6 bases). The CDR3 runs to 16 residues. The germline gives CDR1 SGHRS, CDR2 YFSETQ. V gave up 4 bases and J gave up 3 bases, with 17 bases separating them. CDR3 in amino acids: CASSMDSPSLGNTIYF. In DNA, the CDR3 is TGCGCCAGCAGCATGGACAGCCCGTCCCTTGGAAACACCATATATTTT. Full variable domain (rest looked up from reference TRBV5-1 and TRBJ1-3): KAGVTQTPRYLIKTRGQQVTLSCSPISGHRSVSWYQQTPGQGLQFLFEYFSETQRNKGNFPGRFSGRQFSNSRSEMNVSTLELGDSALYLCASSMDSPSLGNTIYFGEGSWLTVV.

The chain couples TRBV7-2 to TRBJ2-7, with 7 bases matching TRBD2. The germline V gene has CDR1 SGHTA and CDR2 FQGNSA. V lost 5 bases and J lost 6; bases outside the gene matches: 10. This CDR3 contains 14 residues. The CDR3 sequence is CASSALANALEQYF. CDR3 DNA sequence: TGTGCCAGCAGCGCACTAGCGAATGCCCTCGAGCAGTACTTC.

The chain is built from TRBV28 and TRBJ2-4; TRBD1 matches 7 bases. CDR1 and CDR2 (germline): MDHEN, SYDVKM. V was clipped by 10 bases and J by 0 bases; unmatched bases: 12. The CDR3 runs 16 residues. The CDR3: CATHRSRTGAKNIQYF. The CDR3 coding sequence is TGTGCCACCCACCGCTCTCGGACAGGAGCCAAAAACATTCAGTACTTC. Filled out from reference TRBV28 and TRBJ2-4, the complete variable domain reads DVKVTQSSRYLVKRTGEKVFLECVQDMDHENMFWYRQDPGLGLRLIYFSYDVKMKEKGDIPEGYSVSREKKERFSLILESASTNQTSMYLCATHRSRTGAKNIQYFGAGTRLSVL.

V is TRBV7-2 and J is TRBJ1-2; unclear D gene. The CDR3 is 12 amino acids. Trimming removed 4 bases at V and 9 bases at J, with 12 bases between. Germline CDR1 is SGHTA and CDR2 is FQGNSA. The CDR3 sequence: CASSSPELSYTF. DNA of the CDR3: TGTGCCAGCAGCTCCCCCGAACTTAGCTACACCTTC.

The rearrangement uses TRBV5-6 and TRBJ1-5; 8 bases are a match to TRBD1. Per the germline V gene, CDR1 is SGHDT and CDR2 is YYEEEE. This CDR3 spans 18 amino acids. Germline trimming cut 3 bases from V and 2 bases from J; bases unmatched to any gene: 13. As DNA, the CDR3 is TGTGCCAGCAGCTCGGGACAGGCCACCCGTGGGGGCAATCAGCCCCAGCATTTT. Protein product: CASSSGQATRGGNQPQHF. The full variable domain, completed using reference TRBV5-6 and TRBJ1-5, is DAGVTQSPTHLIKTRGQQVTLRCSPKSGHDTVSWYQQALGQGPQFIFQYYEEEERQRGNFPDRFSGHQFPNYSSELNVNALLLGDSALYLCASSSGQATRGGNQPQHFGDGTRLSIL.

The chain combines TRBV4-3 with TRBJ1-2; D is perhaps TRBD1 (5 bases). CDR1 is LGHNA and CDR2 is YSLEER in the germline V gene. Trimming pared 6 bases from V and 4 bases from J, leaving 15 bases between. The CDR3 has 14 residues. CDR3 in amino acids: CASREGPSSYGYTF. DNA of the CDR3: TGCGCCAGCAGAGAGGGACCCTCGTCCTATGGCTACACCTTC.

This CDR3 reads CASSFGRDGDTQYF. DNA of the CDR3: TGTGCCAGCAGCTTTGGGCGGGATGGAGATACGCAGTATTTT. The V and J genes are TRBV11-2 and TRBJ2-3; TRBD2 is a possible D gene (6 bases). V lost 3 bases to trimming and J lost 5 bases, with 12 bases between them. The CDR3 is 14 amino acids. Germline CDR1 SGHAT, CDR2 FQNNGV.

The rearrangement joins TRBV28 to TRBJ2-5; D is perhaps TRBD1 or TRBD2 (5 bases each). The CDR3 is made up of 13 amino acids. Per germline, CDR1 MDHEN and CDR2 SYDVKM. The V and J ends lost 3 bases and 8 bases respectively, with 13 bases between them. In DNA, the CDR3 is TGTGCCAGCAGTTTTCAATCGGGGCCTACCCAGTACTTC. Its translation is CASSFQSGPTQYF.